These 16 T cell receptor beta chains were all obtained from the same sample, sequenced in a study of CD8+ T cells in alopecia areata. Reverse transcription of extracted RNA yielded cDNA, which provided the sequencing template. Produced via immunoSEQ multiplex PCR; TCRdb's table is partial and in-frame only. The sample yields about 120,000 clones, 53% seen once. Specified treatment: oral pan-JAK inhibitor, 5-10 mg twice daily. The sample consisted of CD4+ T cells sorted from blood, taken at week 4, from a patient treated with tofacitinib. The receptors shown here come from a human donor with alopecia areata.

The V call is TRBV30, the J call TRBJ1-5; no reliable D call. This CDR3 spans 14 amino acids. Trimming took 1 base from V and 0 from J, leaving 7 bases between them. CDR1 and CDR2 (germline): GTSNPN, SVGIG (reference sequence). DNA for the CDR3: TGTGCCTGGAGTGAGATCGCTAGCAATCAGCCCCAGCATTTT. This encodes CAWSEIASNQPQHF.

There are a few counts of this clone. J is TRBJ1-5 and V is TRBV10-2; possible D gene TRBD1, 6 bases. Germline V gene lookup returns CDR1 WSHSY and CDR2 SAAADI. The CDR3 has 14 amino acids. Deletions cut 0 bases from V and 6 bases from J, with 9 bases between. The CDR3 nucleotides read TGCGCCAGCAGTGAGTCTGACAGGTCTCAGCCCCAGCATTTT. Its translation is CASSESDRSQPQHF.

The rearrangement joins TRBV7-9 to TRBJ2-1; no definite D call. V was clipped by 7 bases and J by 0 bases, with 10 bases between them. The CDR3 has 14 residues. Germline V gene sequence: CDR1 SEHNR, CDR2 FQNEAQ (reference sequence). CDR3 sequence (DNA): TGTGCCAGCACCCGGACCGTCTCCTACAATGAGCAGTTCTTC. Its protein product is CASTRTVSYNEQFF.

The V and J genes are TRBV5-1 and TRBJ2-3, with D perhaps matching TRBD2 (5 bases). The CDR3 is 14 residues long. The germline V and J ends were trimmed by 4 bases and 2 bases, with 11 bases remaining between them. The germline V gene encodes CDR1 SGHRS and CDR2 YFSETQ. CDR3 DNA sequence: TGCGCCAGCAGCACCGGAGGCTACACAGATACGCAGTATTTT. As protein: CASSTGGYTDTQYF.

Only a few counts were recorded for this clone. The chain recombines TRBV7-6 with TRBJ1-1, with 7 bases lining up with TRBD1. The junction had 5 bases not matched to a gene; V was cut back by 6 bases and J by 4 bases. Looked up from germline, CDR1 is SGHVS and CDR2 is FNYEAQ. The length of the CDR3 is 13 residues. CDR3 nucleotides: TGTGCCAGCAGGTTGACAGGGATCACTGAAGCTTTCTTT. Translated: CASRLTGITEAFF. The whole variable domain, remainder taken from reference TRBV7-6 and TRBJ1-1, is GAGVSQSPRYKVTKRGQDVALRCDPISGHVSLYWYRQALGQGPEFLTYFNYEAQQDKSGLPNDRFSAERPEGSISTLTIQRTEQRDSAMYRCASRLTGITEAFFGQGTRLTVV.

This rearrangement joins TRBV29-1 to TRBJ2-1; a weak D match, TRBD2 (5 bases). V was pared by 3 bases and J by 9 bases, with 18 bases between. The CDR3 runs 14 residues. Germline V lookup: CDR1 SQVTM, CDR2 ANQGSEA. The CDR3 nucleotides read TGCAGCGTTGACGGGATTTCCATAGTAGGTGAGCAGTTCTTC. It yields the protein CSVDGISIVGEQFF.

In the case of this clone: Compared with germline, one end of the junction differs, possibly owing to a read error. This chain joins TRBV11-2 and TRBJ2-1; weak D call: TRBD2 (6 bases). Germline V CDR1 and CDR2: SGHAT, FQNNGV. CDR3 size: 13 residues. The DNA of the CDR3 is TGTGCCAGCAGCTTAGATAGCGGACTACTCCCCATCTTC. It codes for CASSLDSGLLPIF.

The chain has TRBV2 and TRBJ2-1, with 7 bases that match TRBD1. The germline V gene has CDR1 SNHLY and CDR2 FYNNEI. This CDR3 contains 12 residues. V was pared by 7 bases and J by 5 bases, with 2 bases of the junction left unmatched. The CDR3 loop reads CASNGQDNEQFF. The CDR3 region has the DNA TGTGCCAGCAATGGACAGGACAATGAGCAGTTCTTC.

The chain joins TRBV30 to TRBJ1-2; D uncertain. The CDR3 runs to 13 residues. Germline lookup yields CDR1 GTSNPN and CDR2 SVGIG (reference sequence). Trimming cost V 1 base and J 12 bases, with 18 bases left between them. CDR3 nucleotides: TGTGCCTGGAGTGCCGCGAAAAAAGGGTTACACACCTTC. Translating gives CAWSAAKKGLHTF.

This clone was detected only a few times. CDR3 region: CASSLVGGLETQYF. The DNA of the CDR3 is TGTGCCAGCAGCTTAGTGGGGGGATTGGAGACCCAGTACTTC. The chain recombines TRBV7-6 with TRBJ2-5; perhaps TRBD2 as D (6 bases). The CDR3 has 14 residues. CDR1 and CDR2 from the germline V gene are SGHVS and FNYEAQ. V was pared by 1 base and J by 5 bases, with 11 bases between. Drawing the rest from reference TRBV7-6 and TRBJ2-5, the complete variable domain is GAGVSQSPRYKVTKRGQDVALRCDPISGHVSLYWYRQALGQGPEFLTYFNYEAQQDKSGLPNDRFSAERPEGSISTLTIQRTEQRDSAMYRCASSLVGGLETQYFGPGTRLLVL.

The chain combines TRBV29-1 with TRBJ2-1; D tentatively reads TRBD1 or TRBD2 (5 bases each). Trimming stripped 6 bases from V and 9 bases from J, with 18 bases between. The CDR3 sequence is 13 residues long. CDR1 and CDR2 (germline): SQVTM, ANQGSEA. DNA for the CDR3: TGCAGCGTAAGGGGACCGTATATGGGTGAGCAGTTCTTC. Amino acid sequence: CSVRGPYMGEQFF.

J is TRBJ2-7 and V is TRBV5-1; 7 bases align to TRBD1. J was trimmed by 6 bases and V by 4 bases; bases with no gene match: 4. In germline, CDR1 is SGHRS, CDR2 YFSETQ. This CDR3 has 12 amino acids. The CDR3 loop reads CASSQGDTEQYF. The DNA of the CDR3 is TGCGCCAGCAGCCAGGGGGACACCGAGCAGTACTTC.

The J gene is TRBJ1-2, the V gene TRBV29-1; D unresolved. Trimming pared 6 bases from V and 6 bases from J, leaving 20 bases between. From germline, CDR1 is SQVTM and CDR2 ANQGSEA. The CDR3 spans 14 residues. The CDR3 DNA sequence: TGCAGCGTCGCAACCGTGACGGGAGGGAATGGCTACACCTTC. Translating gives CSVATVTGGNGYTF.

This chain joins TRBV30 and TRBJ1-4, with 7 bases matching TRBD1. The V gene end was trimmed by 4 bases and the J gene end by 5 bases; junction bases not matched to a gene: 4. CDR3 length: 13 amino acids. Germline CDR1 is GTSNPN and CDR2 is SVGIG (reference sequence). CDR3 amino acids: CAWTGTANEKLFF. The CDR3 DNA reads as TGTGCCTGGACCGGGACAGCAAATGAAAAACTGTTTTTT. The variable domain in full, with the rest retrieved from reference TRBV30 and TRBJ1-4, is SQTIHQWPATLVQPVGSPLSLECTVEGTSNPNLYWYRQAAGRGLQLLFYSVGIGQISSEVPQNLSASRPQDRQFILSSKKLLLSDSGFYLCAWTGTANEKLFFGSGTQLSVL.

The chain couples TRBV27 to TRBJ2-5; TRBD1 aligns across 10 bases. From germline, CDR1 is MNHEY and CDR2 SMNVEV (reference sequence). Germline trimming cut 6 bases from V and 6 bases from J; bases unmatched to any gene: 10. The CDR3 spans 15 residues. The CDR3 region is CASRPDWTGGKTQYF. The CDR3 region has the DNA TGTGCCAGCAGACCCGATTGGACAGGGGGAAAGACCCAGTACTTC.

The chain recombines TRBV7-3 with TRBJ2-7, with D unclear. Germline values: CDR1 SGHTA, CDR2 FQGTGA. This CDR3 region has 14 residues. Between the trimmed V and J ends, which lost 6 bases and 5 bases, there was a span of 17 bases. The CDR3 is CASSRERRLDEQYF. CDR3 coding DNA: TGTGCCAGCAGTCGCGAGAGAAGGTTGGACGAGCAGTACTTC.